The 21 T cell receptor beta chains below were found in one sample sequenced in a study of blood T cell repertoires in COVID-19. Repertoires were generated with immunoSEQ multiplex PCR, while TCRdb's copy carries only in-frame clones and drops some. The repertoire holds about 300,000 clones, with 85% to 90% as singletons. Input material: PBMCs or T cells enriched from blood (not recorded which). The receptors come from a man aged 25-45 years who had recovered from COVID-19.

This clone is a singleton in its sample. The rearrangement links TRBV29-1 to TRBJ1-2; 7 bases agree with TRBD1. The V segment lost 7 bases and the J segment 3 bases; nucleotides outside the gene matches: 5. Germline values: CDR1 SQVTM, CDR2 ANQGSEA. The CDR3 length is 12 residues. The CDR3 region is CSARQGDYGYTF. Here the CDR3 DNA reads TGCAGCGCCCGACAGGGAGACTATGGCTACACCTTC.

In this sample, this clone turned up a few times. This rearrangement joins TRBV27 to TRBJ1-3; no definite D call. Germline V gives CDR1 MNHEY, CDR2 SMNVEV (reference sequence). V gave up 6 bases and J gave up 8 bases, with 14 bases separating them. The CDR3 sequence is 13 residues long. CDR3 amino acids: CASSPLPPDTIYF. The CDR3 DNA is TGTGCCAGCAGCCCTCTCCCCCCGGACACCATATATTTT.

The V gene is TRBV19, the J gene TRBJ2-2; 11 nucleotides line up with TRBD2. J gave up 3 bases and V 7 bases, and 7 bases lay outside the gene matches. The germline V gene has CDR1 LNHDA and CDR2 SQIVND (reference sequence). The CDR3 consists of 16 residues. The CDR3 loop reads CASKSSGRQYTGELFF. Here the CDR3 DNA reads TGTGCCAGTAAATCTAGCGGGAGGCAATACACCGGGGAGCTGTTTTTT.

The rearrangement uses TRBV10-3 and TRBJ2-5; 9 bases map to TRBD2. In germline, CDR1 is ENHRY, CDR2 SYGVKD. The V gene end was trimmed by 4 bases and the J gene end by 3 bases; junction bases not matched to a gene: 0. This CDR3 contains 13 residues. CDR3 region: CAISGLAEETQYF. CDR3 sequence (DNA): TGTGCCATCAGTGGACTAGCGGAAGAGACCCAGTACTTC.

This chain's CDR3 is CASSPGFQPQHF. CDR3 nucleotide sequence: TGTGCCAGCAGTCCAGGGTTCCAGCCCCAGCATTTT. The rearrangement uses TRBV5-5 and TRBJ1-5, with D possibly matching TRBD1 (5 bases). Trimming cost V 5 bases and J 7 bases, with 10 bases left between them. Germline V gene lookup returns CDR1 SGHKS and CDR2 YYEKEE (reference sequence). The CDR3 covers 12 residues.

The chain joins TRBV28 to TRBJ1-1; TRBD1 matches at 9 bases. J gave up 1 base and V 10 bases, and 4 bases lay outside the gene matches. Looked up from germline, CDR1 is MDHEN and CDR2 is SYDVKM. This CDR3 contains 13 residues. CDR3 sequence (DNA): TGTGCCATCAAGGGACAGGGGAACACTGAAGCTTTCTTT. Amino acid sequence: CAIKGQGNTEAFF.

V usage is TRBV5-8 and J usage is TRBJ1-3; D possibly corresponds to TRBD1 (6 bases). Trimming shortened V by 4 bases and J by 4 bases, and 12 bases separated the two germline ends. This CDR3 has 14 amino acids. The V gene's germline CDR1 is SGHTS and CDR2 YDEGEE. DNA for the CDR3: TGTGCCAGCAGCGGTGGGACATCGGGAAACACCATATATTTT. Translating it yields CASSGGTSGNTIYF.

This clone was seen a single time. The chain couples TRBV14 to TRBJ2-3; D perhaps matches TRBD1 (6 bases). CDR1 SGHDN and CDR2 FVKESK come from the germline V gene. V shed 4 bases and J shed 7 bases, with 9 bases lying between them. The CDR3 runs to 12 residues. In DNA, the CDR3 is TGTGCCAGCAGCCCCCAGGGGCATACGCAGTATTTT. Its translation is CASSPQGHTQYF. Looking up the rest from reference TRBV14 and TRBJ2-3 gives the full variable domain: EAGVTQFPSHSVIEKGQTVTLRCDPISGHDNLYWYRRVMGKEIKFLLHFVKESKQDESGMPNNRFLAERTGGTYSTLKVQPAELEDSGVYFCASSPQGHTQYFGPGTRLTVL.

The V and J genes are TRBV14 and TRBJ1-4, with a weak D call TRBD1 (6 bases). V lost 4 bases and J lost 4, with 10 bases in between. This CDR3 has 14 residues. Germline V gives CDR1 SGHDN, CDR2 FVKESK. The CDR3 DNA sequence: TGTGCCAGCAGCCTCCAAGGGGGTAATGAAAAACTGTTTTTT. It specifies CASSLQGGNEKLFF.

The CDR3 protein is CASSGNRGYEQYF. CDR3 sequence (DNA): TGTGCCAGCAGCGGGAACAGGGGGTACGAGCAGTACTTC. The chain links TRBV9 to TRBJ2-7; 8 nucleotides align to TRBD1. There are 13 residues in the CDR3. V dropped 3 bases and J dropped 4; count of bases not matched to a gene: 3. From germline, CDR1 is SGDLS and CDR2 YYNGEE.

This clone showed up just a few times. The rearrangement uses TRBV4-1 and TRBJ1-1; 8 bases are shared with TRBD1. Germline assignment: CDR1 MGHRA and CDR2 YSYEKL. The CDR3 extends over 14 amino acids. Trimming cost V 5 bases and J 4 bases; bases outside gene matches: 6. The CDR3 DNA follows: TGCGCCAGCAGCTACGGACAGGGAAGCACTGAAGCTTTCTTT. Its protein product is CASSYGQGSTEAFF.

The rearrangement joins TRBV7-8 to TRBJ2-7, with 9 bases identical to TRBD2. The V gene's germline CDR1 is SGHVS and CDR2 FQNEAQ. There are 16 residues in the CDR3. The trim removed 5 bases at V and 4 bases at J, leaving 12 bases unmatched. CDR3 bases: TGTGCCAGCAGCCCCCCTAGCGGGGCCCGACCTTACGAGCAGTACTTC. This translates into CASSPPSGARPYEQYF.

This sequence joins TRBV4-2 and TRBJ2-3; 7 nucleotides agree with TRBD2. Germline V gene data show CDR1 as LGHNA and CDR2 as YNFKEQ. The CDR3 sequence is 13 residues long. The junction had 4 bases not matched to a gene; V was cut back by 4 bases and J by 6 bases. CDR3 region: CASSPSGVDTQYF. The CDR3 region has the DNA TGTGCCAGCAGCCCCAGCGGGGTGGATACGCAGTATTTT.

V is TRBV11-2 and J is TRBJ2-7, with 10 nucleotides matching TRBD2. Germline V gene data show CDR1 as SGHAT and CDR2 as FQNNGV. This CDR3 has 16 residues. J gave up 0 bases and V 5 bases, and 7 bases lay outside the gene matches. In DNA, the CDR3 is TGTGCCAGCAGCGCCCCCCGACTAGCGGGCTCCTACGAGCAGTACTTC. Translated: CASSAPRLAGSYEQYF.

The CDR3 region is CASSPRTGMGNQPQHF. CDR3 sequence (DNA): TGTGCCAGCAGCCCACGGACAGGGATGGGCAATCAGCCCCAGCATTTT. V is TRBV11-2 and J is TRBJ1-5; 8 bases are shared with TRBD1. The CDR3 sequence is 16 residues long. V was pared by 5 bases and J by 2 bases, with 8 bases of the junction left unmatched. Germline values: CDR1 SGHAT, CDR2 FQNNGV.

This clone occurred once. CDR3 nucleotides: TGTGCCAGTAGTATTAACAGGGTGGCAACTAATGAAAAACTGTTTTTT. Encoded protein: CASSINRVATNEKLFF. The chain uses TRBV19 and TRBJ1-4; D is perhaps TRBD1 (6 bases). V shed 3 bases and J shed 0 bases, with 11 bases lying between them. The CDR3 consists of 16 residues. The germline V gene encodes CDR1 LNHDA and CDR2 SQIVND (reference sequence).

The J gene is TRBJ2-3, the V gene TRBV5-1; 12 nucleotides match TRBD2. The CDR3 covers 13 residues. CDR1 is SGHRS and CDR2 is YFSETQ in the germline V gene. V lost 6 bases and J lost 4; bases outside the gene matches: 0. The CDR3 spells CASTSGGADTQYF. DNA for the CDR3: TGCGCCAGCACTAGCGGGGGGGCAGATACGCAGTATTTT.

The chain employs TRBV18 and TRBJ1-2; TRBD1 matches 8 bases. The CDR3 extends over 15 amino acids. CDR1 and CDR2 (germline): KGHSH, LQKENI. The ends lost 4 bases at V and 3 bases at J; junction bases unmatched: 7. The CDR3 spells CASSQDRGVYYGYTF. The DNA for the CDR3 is TGTGCCAGCTCACAAGACAGGGGCGTATACTATGGCTACACCTTC.

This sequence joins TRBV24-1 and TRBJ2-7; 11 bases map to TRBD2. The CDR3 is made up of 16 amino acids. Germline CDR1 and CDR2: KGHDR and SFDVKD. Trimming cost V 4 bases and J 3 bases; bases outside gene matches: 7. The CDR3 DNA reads TGTGCCACCAGTGAGGCCGGGACTAGCGGCCTCTACGAGCAGTACTTC. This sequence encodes CATSEAGTSGLYEQYF.

The CDR3 protein is CSCRTPGQGRDTQYF. DNA of the CDR3: TGCAGCTGCAGGACGCCGGGACAGGGTCGGGATACGCAGTATTTT. J is TRBJ2-3 and V is TRBV29-1; 9 nucleotides agree with TRBD1. V lost 8 bases to trimming and J lost 6 bases; unmatched junction nucleotides: 15. This CDR3 is 15 amino acids long. Germline-derived CDR1 and CDR2 are SQVTM and ANQGSEA.

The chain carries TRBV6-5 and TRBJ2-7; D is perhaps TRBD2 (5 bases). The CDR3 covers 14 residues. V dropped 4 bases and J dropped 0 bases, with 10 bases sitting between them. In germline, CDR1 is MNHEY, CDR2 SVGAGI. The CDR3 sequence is CASSFSGSSYEQYF. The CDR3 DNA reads TGTGCCAGCAGTTTCAGTGGGAGCTCCTACGAGCAGTACTTC.